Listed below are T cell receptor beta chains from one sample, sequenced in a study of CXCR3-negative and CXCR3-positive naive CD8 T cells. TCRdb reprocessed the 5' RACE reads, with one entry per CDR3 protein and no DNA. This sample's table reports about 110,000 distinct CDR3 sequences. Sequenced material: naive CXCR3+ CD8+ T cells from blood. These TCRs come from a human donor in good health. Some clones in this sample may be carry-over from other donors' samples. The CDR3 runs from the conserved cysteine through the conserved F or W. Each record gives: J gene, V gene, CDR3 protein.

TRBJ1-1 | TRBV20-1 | CSARDRGTEAFF
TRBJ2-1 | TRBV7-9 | CASSLNFGNEQFF
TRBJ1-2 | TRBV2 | CASSALPDKDYGYTF
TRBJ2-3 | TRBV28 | CASSLQTESRTADTQYF
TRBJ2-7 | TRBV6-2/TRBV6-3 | CASSSRAGINEQYF
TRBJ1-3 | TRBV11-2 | CASSLERQGARGNTIYF
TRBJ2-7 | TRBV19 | CTSSMGQGAYEQYF
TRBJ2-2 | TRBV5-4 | CASFDPREVNTGELFF
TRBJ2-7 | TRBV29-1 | CSVQDTLYEQYF
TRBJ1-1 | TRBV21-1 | CASSTSVRDTEAFF
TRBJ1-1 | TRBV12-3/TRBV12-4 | CASSYHLSRNTEAFF
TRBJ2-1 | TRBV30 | CAWSVDGDSYNEQFF
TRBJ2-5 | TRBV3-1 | CASSQVEGRDQETQYF
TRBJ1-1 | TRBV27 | CASRWTSWGGNTEAFF
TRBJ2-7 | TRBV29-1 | CSALSRGAAFF
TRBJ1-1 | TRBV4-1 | CASSQDNEGDTEAFF
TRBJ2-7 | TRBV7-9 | CASSPPLGGEYEQYF
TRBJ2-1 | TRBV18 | CASSPAEGQRLNEQFF
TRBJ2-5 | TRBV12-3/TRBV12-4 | CASSFEGETQYF
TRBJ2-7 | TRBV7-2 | CASTQGTSGNEQYF
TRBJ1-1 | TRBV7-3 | CASSLLPEDTEAFF
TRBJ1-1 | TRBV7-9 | CASSRQGRPEAFF
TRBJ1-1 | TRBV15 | CATSRESGEMNTEAFF
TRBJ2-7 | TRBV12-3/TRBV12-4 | CASSMPGLVRLLAYEQYF
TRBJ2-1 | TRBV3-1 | CASSQTTSERYDEQFF
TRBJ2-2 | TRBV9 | CASSELTTPTGELFF
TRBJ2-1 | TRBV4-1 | CASSPLGDSLYNEQFF
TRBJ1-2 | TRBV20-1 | CSAREEGRRWGYTF
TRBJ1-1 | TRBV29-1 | CSVEAGDTEAFF
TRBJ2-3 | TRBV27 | CASSISYTDTQYF
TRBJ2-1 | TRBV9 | CASSEPRDRVLNEQFF
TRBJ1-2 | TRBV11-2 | CASSSIRGRFGGYTF
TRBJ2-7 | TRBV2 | CASSVGSWEQYF
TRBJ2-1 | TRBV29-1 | CSVSPLGVGDEQFF
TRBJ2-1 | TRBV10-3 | CAISESIGSSYNEQFF
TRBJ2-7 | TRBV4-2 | CASSQDPERGRAYEQYF
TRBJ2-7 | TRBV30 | CAWSTGTGGDEQYF
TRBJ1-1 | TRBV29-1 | CSVEDERTEAFF
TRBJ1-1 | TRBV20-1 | CSARGRLNTEAFF
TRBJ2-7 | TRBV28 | CASMKKGLLWDEPYF
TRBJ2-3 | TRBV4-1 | CASSHRAEGGGQADTQYF
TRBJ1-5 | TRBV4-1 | CASSQVKDTGGQPQHF
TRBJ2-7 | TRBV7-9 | CASSGRNYEQYF
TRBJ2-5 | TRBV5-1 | CASSDHLQETQYF
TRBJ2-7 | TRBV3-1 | CASSQGNLHPSGEQYF
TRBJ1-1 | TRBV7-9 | CASSPEGGTEAFF
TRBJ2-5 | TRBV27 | CASIPIGGETQYF
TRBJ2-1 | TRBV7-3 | CASSLMGGPLNEQFF
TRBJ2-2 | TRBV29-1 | CSVRGLIEDNTGELFF
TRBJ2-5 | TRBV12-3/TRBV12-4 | CASSPSTGAETQYF
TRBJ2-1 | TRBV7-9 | CASSLWSAGENNEQFF
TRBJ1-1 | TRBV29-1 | CSAEGDTEAFF
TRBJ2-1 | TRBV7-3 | CASSPGLGNNEQFF
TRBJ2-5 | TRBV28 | CASSLTVGETQYF
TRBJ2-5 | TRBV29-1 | CSVEELTSGAQETQYF
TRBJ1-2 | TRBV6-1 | CASSVPGTNQNGYTF
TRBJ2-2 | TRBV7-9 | CASSSINTGELFF
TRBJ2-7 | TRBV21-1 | CASSKRGWRDGYEQYF
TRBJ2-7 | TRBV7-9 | CASSLSSGDYEQYF